A selection of T cell receptor beta chains follows, all from one sample in a study of blood T cell repertoires in COVID-19. Assay used: immunoSEQ multiplex PCR; TCRdb lists only in-frame clones, some missing. The repertoire holds about 64,000 clones, with 65% to 90% as singletons. The specimen sequenced was peripheral blood. These receptors originate from a man aged 35 to 55 with acute or convalescent COVID-19. The CDR3 runs from the conserved cysteine through the conserved F or W. A D gene is named only where the DNA matches it firmly. Clone size is given for some rows only: seen once, a few or many times, or a class if the clone is expanded.

j_call clone_size d_call v_call cdr3_aa cdr3_nt
TRBJ1-4 . . TRBV4-1 CASSPGTAYIREKLFF TGCGCCAGCAGCCCGGGAACAGCGTATATTAGGGAAAAACTGTTTTTT
TRBJ2-3 . . TRBV12-2 CASRSGLAGGLGAADTQYF TGTGCAAGTCGCTCGGGACTAGCGGGGGGCCTGGGTGCGGCAGATACGCAGTATTTT
TRBJ1-2 . TRBD1 TRBV19 CASTLDRGDYGYTF TGTGCCAGTACCCTGGACAGGGGAGACTATGGCTACACCTTC
TRBJ1-6 once . TRBV6-5 CASAPGDRSPLHF TGTGCCAGTGCGCCGGGGGATCGCTCACCCCTCCACTTT
TRBJ2-7 . . TRBV7-2 CASSLRTAYEQYF TGTGCCAGCAGCTTACGGACAGCCTACGAGCAGTACTTC
TRBJ1-2 . . TRBV30 CAWKRDPGPTVGYTF TGTGCCTGGAAGAGAGATCCAGGCCCTACGGTTGGCTACACCTTC
TRBJ2-5 . TRBD1 TRBV4-1 CASSQLYTRTGLQETQYF TGCGCCAGCAGCCAACTATATACGCGGACAGGTCTGCAAGAGACCCAGTACTTC
TRBJ2-2 . TRBD2 TRBV3-1/TRBV3-2 CASSQGGGGPANTGELFF TGTGCCAGCAGCCAAGGAGGCGGGGGACCCGCGAACACCGGGGAGCTGTTTTTT
TRBJ1-5 . TRBD1 TRBV27 CASSPRTGNQPQHF TGTGCCAGCAGTCCACGGACAGGGAATCAGCCCCAGCATTTT
TRBJ2-2 . . TRBV29-1 CSVEGARGGELFF TGCAGCGTTGAAGGGGCGCGGGGCGGGGAGCTGTTTTTT
TRBJ2-2 . . TRBV6-1 CASSEGGAGGGELFF TGTGCCAGCAGTGAAGGAGGTGCCGGGGGCGGGGAGCTGTTTTTT
TRBJ2-5 once TRBD2 TRBV28 CASSFFGRGAKTQYF TGTGCCAGCAGTTTTTTTGGGAGGGGAGCGAAGACCCAGTACTTC
TRBJ2-2 . . TRBV5-4 CASSSLQSQNTGELFF TGTGCCAGCAGCTCGCTCCAGTCCCAAAACACCGGGGAGCTGTTTTTT
TRBJ1-5 . . TRBV2 CASTQGSGQPQHF TGTGCCAGCACCCAGGGGTCGGGGCAGCCCCAGCATTTT
TRBJ2-3 once TRBD1 TRBV6-5 CASSKGQDTDTQYF TGTGCCAGCAGCAAGGGACAGGACACAGATACGCAGTATTTT
TRBJ2-7 few . TRBV11-2 CASSLQVSSYEQYF TGTGCCAGCAGCCTACAGGTTAGCTCCTACGAGCAGTACTTC
TRBJ2-2 . TRBD1 TRBV11-2 CASSSTGARGGELFF TGTGCCAGCAGCTCGACAGGGGCTCGAGGCGGGGAGCTGTTTTTT
TRBJ1-2 . TRBD1 TRBV6-2/TRBV6-3 CASSLRTGSNYGYTF TGTGCCAGCAGTCTCCGGACAGGGTCTAACTATGGCTACACCTTC
TRBJ2-7 . . TRBV4-1 CASSPHTSFYEQYF TGCGCCAGCAGCCCGCATACTAGCTTCTACGAGCAGTACTTC
TRBJ1-4 . TRBD1 TRBV2 CASSADRASEKLFF TGTGCCAGCAGCGCAGACAGGGCGAGTGAAAAACTGTTTTTT
TRBJ2-4 . . TRBV3-1/TRBV3-2 CASSQGSKANIQYF TGTGCCAGCAGCCAAGGGTCAAAAGCGAACATTCAGTACTTC
TRBJ1-1 . . TRBV12-3/TRBV12-4 CASSLGSPSEAFF TGTGCCAGCAGTTTGGGGAGCCCATCTGAAGCTTTCTTT
TRBJ1-3 once . TRBV5-6 CASSPGGDGNTIYF TGTGCCAGCAGCCCGGGGGGGGATGGAAACACCATATATTTT
TRBJ1-2 . . TRBV6-5 CASSLRETVDGYTF TGTGCCAGCAGCCTCCGCGAGACAGTCGATGGCTACACCTTC
TRBJ1-3 . . TRBV6-5 CASSLREYGNTIYF TGTGCCAGCAGTCTAAGGGAGTATGGAAACACCATATATTTT
TRBJ1-2 . . TRBV30 CAWSGRTVWANYGYTF TGTGCCTGGAGTGGCCGGACAGTCTGGGCTAACTATGGCTACACCTTC
TRBJ2-2 . . TRBV28 CASSLGVFIGRSGELFF TGTGCCAGCAGTTTAGGAGTCTTCATCGGTCGTTCCGGGGAGCTGTTTTTT
TRBJ2-2 . . TRBV19 CASRTTRNTGELFF TGTGCCAGTAGGACAACGAGGAACACCGGGGAGCTGTTTTTT
TRBJ2-1 few . TRBV19 CASSPDRNSLYNEQFF TGTGCCAGTAGTCCTGACAGAAATAGTCTGTACAATGAGCAGTTCTTC